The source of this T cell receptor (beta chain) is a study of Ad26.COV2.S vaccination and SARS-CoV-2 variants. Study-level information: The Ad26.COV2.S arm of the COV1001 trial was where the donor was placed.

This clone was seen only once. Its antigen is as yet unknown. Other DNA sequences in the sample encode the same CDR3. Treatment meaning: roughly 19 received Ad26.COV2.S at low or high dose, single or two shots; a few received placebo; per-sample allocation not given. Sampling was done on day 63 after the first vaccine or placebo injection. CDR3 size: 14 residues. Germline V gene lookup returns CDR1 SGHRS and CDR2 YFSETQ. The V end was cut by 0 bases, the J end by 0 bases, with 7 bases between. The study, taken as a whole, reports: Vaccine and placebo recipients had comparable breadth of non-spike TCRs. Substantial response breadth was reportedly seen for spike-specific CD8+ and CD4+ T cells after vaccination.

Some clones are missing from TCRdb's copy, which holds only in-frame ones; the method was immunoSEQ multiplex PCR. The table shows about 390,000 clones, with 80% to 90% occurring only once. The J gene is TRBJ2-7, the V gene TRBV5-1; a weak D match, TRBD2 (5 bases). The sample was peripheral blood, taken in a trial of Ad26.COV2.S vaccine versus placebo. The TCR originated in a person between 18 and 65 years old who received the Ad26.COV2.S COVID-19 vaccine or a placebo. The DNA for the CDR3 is TGCGCCAGCAGCTTGGCTGGGAGCTCCTACGAGCAGTACTTC. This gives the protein CASSLAGSSYEQYF.